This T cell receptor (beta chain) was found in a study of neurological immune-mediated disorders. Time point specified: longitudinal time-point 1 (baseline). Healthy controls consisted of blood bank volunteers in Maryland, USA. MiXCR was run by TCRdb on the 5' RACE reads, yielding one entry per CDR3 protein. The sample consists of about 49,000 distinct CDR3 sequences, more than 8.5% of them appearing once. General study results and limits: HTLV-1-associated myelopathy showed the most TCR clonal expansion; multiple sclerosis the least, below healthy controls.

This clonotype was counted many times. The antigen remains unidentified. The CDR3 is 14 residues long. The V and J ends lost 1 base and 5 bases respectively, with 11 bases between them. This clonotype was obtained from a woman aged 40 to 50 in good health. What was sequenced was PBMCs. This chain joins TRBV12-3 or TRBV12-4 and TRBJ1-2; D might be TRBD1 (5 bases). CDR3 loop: CASSLGGTAYGYTF. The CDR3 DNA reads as TGTGCCAGCAGTTTAGGGGGGACGGCTTATGGCTACACCTTC.